This T cell receptor (beta chain) was retrieved from a study of beta chain features in type 1 diabetes. Findings of the study overall: Patients with Type 1 diabetes showed moderately but significantly shorter TCRB CDR3s in all four CD4+ subsets.

About this clone: What it recognizes is unknown.

The study reverse transcribed the entire isolated RNA, so it sequenced expressed TCRB transcripts. Produced via immunoSEQ multiplex PCR; TCRdb's table is partial and in-frame only. The profile shows 250,000 to 300,000 clones, about 23% of them singletons. The CDR3 loop spans 14 amino acids. Trimming stripped 1 base from V and 5 bases from J, with 11 bases between. Germline V CDR1 and CDR2: MDHEN, SYDVKM. The V and J genes are TRBV28 and TRBJ1-1; D remains unclear. The clonotype comes from a woman aged 25 to 39 with type 1 diabetes. The sequenced material came from naive CD4+ T cells from blood. CDR3 coding DNA: TGTGCCAGCAGTTTATCAGCGATGAGAACTGAAGCTTTCTTT. It specifies CASSLSAMRTEAFF.